The present TCR beta chain was sequenced within a study of vaccination and CD4 T cells after COVID-19. Treatment defined: roughly 11-day PBMC culture with coronavirus spike peptide pools or control peptides (ViraFEST assay). During the years 2011-2018, before the COVID-19 pandemic, the unexposed donor's CD4+ T cells were collected. The assay that was used to sequence DNA from cultured CD4+ T cells was the Oncomine TCR Beta short-read assay. From cultured CD4+ T cells, genomic DNA was extracted. TCRdb used MiXCR to reprocess the PCR reads, holding one entry per CDR3 protein. The sample has almost 9,500 distinct CDR3 sequences, approximately 31% seen once; the top ten hold approximately 22%. In this sample, this clonotype turned up a few times. Its antigen remains unidentified. V lost 2 bases to trimming and J lost 4 bases, with 14 bases between them. This CDR3 is 15 amino acids long. Germline CDR1 reads SGHTA; CDR2 reads FQGTGA.

The chain has TRBV7-3 and TRBJ1-1, with D uncertain. This sequence was found in a human donor in good health. The sequencing input was CD4+ T cells from blood, cultured in vitro. CDR3 coding DNA: TGTGCCAGCAGCTTAGGGAGACCTGTCGCCACTGAAGCTTTCTTT. This codes for CASSLGRPVATEAFF.